This T cell receptor beta chain came from a study of T-cell reconstitution after alpha-beta-depleted transplantation in children. Study-level points and caveats: The study traced high day-60 TCRbeta diversity in some patients to surviving recipient T cells and thymic progenitors.

The TCRbeta library incorporated unique molecular identifiers. In TCRdb, the PCR reads were re-called with MiXCR into one record per CDR3 protein. In the table there are some 600,000 distinct CDR3 sequences, 10% to 15% of which are singletons. About this clonotype itself: Its antigen is not identified.

This receptor was identified in a male patient under 18 who had a stem cell transplant for acute myeloid leukemia, so the T cells may come from the graft donor. The sample in question was PBMCs, mostly from graft donor cells, obtained 360 days after TCRalphabeta/CD19-depleted stem cell transplant.

CDR3: CASSQEGGGGGETQYF. DNA of the CDR3: TGCGCCAGCAGCCAAGAGGGCGGAGGGGGTGGAGAGACCCAGTACTTC. The V call is TRBV4-3, the J call TRBJ2-5, with D perhaps assigned TRBD1 or TRBD2 (6 bases each). Germline CDR1 is LGHNA and CDR2 is YSLEER. The CDR3 is 16 residues long. V dropped 0 bases and J dropped 4 bases, with 15 bases sitting between them.